One and the same sample provided the 17 T cell receptor beta chains below, sequenced in a study of radiation and T cells in renal cell carcinoma. Sequencing was performed with immunoSEQ multiplex PCR; in TCRdb, only in-frame clones are kept and a portion is missing. The sample has 18,000 or so clones, 59% seen once. The treatment here: treatment-naive control, cytoreductive nephrectomy. The sample in question was tumor tissue, obtained from a patient whose treatment was nephrectomy without radiotherapy. The receptor set was obtained from a man aged 50-60 years with renal cell carcinoma.

The V and J genes are TRBV11-2 and TRBJ1-2; D may be TRBD1 (5 bases). There are 13 residues in the CDR3. Trimming shortened V by 5 bases and J by 5 bases, and 12 bases separated the two germline ends. Germline values: CDR1 SGHAT, CDR2 FQNNGV. The CDR3 protein is CASSPAGGYGYTF. The CDR3 nucleotides are TGTGCCAGCAGCCCCGCGGGGGGATATGGCTACACCTTC.

The chain recombines TRBV7-3 with TRBJ2-7; TRBD2 might be the D (5 bases). Trimming removed 5 bases from V and 3 bases from J, with 17 bases in between. Germline V lookup: CDR1 SGHTA, CDR2 FQGTGA. The CDR3 has 15 residues. The CDR3 DNA sequence: TGTGCCAGCAGCCACCGACTACGGACTTACTACGAGCAGTACTTC. Amino acids: CASSHRLRTYYEQYF. The full variable domain, its missing parts supplied by reference TRBV7-3 and TRBJ2-7, is GAGVSQTPSNKVTEKGKYVELRCDPISGHTALYWYRQSLGQGPEFLIYFQGTGAADDSGLPNDRFFAVRPEGSVSTLKIQRTERGDSAVYLCASSHRLRTYYEQYFGPGTRLTVT.

This sequence joins TRBV5-8 and TRBJ2-7, with D perhaps TRBD1 (5 bases). The V gene lost 2 bases and the J gene lost 5 bases, with 8 bases spanning the gap. The CDR3 has 12 amino acids. Germline lookup yields CDR1 SGHTS and CDR2 YDEGEE. The CDR3 spells CASSFDRHEQYF. CDR3 DNA sequence: TGTGCCAGCAGCTTCGACAGACACGAGCAGTACTTC.

The count of this clone is one. V is TRBV30 and J is TRBJ1-1; possible D gene TRBD1, 5 bases. V gave up 4 bases and J gave up 0 bases, with 9 bases separating them. CDR3 size: 13 residues. Germline V gives CDR1 GTSNPN, CDR2 SVGIG (reference sequence). CDR3 in amino acids: CAWTQTVNTEAFF. CDR3 nucleotides: TGTGCCTGGACACAGACAGTGAACACTGAAGCTTTCTTT.

This clone is judged medium-sized (0.01 to 0.1%). The chain has TRBV10-3 and TRBJ1-2; 8 nucleotides align to TRBD1. Germline trimming cut 2 bases from V and 4 bases from J; bases unmatched to any gene: 0. CDR1 and CDR2 (germline): ENHRY, SYGVKD. This CDR3 is 13 amino acids long. The CDR3 loop is CAISEDRGYGYTF. The CDR3 DNA reads TGTGCCATCAGTGAGGACAGGGGCTATGGCTACACCTTC.

CDR3 coding DNA: TGTGCCAGTAGTACCGACTTCTCAGGGGGCAGTGGCTACACCTTC. Residues: CASSTDFSGGSGYTF. The V and J genes are TRBV19 and TRBJ1-2, with 8 bases that match TRBD1. Trimming removed 4 bases from V and 7 bases from J; junction bases left unmatched: 11. The germline V gene has CDR1 LNHDA and CDR2 SQIVND (reference sequence). CDR3 length: 15 residues.

The rearrangement joins TRBV27 to TRBJ1-2; 10 nucleotides match TRBD1. This CDR3 region has 17 residues. Germline V gene sequence: CDR1 MNHEY, CDR2 SMNVEV (reference sequence). Unmatched junction bases numbered 11, after V lost 3 bases and J lost 4 bases. The CDR3 DNA reads TGTGCCAGCAGTTTGGACAGGGGGAGCGCACGGGTCTATGGCTACACCTTC. Protein sequence: CASSLDRGSARVYGYTF.

J is TRBJ1-2 and V is TRBV9; D is perhaps TRBD1 (5 bases). This CDR3 is 14 amino acids long. Germline V CDR1 and CDR2: SGDLS, YYNGEE. The ends were cut back, 0 bases at V and 4 bases at J, with 10 bases in the middle. The CDR3 DNA reads as TGTGCCAGCAGCGTAGCTACAGGTCCCTATGGCTACACCTTC. Translation gives CASSVATGPYGYTF.

CDR3 amino acids: CAISSATSGRAGEQFF. CDR3 DNA sequence: TGTGCCATCAGCAGCGCGACTAGCGGGAGGGCGGGTGAGCAGTTCTTC. The chain employs TRBV10-3 and TRBJ2-1; 14 nucleotides line up with TRBD2. CDR1 ENHRY and CDR2 SYGVKD come from the germline V gene. This CDR3 region has 16 residues. J lost 9 bases, V lost 6 bases, and 10 bases had no gene match.

This clone was detected a few times. This chain links TRBV10-3 with TRBJ2-1; 9 bases are shared with TRBD2. Germline-derived CDR1 and CDR2 are ENHRY and SYGVKD. The CDR3 loop spans 16 amino acids. V was clipped by 7 bases and J by 5 bases; unmatched bases: 12. The chain's CDR3 is CAITGGGGGADNEQFF. For the CDR3, the DNA is TGTGCCATCACGGGCGGCGGCGGGGGGGCCGACAATGAGCAGTTCTTC.

The sample holds a few counts of this clone. The chain is built from TRBV19 and TRBJ2-5; TRBD1 matches 10 bases. This CDR3 spans 15 amino acids. Germline lookup yields CDR1 LNHDA and CDR2 SQIVND (reference sequence). V shed 4 bases, J shed 2 bases, and the junction held 4 bases outside the gene matches. The CDR3, as DNA: TGTGCCAGTAGTACCCGGACAGGGGGTCAAGAGACCCAGTACTTC. Protein: CASSTRTGGQETQYF. Complete variable domain (other parts from reference TRBV19 and TRBJ2-5): DGGITQSPKYLFRKEGQNVTLSCEQNLNHDAMYWYRQDPGQGLRLIYYSQIVNDFQKGDIAEGYSVSREKKESFPLTVTSAQKNPTAFYLCASSTRTGGQETQYFGPGTRLLVL.

The J gene is TRBJ1-2, the V gene TRBV28; TRBD1 might be the D (6 bases). The V end lost 6 bases, the J end lost 2 bases, and 13 bases lay between the germline ends. This CDR3 is built from 14 residues. Germline-derived CDR1 and CDR2 are MDHEN and SYDVKM. Here the CDR3 reads CASRPWTENYGYTF. CDR3 DNA sequence: TGTGCCAGCAGACCTTGGACAGAAAACTATGGCTACACCTTC.

The chain recombines TRBV6-5 with TRBJ1-2; D might be TRBD1 (6 bases). CDR1 is MNHEY and CDR2 is SVGAGI in the germline V gene. CDR3 size: 14 residues. V was pared by 0 bases and J by 2 bases, with 7 bases between. CDR3 in DNA: TGTGCCAGCAGTTACTCAACAGGGAACTATGGCTACACCTTC. This sequence encodes CASSYSTGNYGYTF.

This clone was counted only a few times. This chain joins TRBV5-6 and TRBJ1-1; D not resolved. V shed 1 base and J shed 12 bases, with 16 bases lying between them. Germline-derived CDR1 and CDR2 are SGHDT and YYEEEE. This CDR3 has 13 residues. CDR3 DNA sequence: TGTGCCAGCAGCTTGTACTCTGGTGCGAGAACTTTCTTT. Its protein is CASSLYSGARTFF. Supplemented by reference TRBV5-6 and TRBJ1-1, the full variable domain reads DAGVTQSPTHLIKTRGQQVTLRCSPKSGHDTVSWYQQALGQGPQFIFQYYEEEERQRGNFPDRFSGHQFPNYSSELNVNALLLGDSALYLCASSLYSGARTFFGQGTRLTVV.

This clone was seen only a few times. This chain uses TRBV30 with TRBJ1-4; no firm D call. V lost 2 bases to trimming and J lost 2 bases, with 6 bases between them. In germline, CDR1 is GTSNPN, CDR2 SVGIG (reference sequence). This CDR3 contains 13 residues. The CDR3 region has the DNA TGTGCCTGGAGTCGCGGGACTAATGAAAAACTGTTTTTT. Protein product: CAWSRGTNEKLFF.

The V gene is TRBV6-5, the J gene TRBJ2-1, with D perhaps given as TRBD1 or TRBD2 (5 bases each). Trimming cost V 5 bases and J 4 bases, with 12 bases left between them. CDR3 length: 14 amino acids. CDR1 is MNHEY and CDR2 is SVGAGI in the germline V gene. CDR3: CASSPGPSYNEQFF. In DNA, the CDR3 is TGTGCCAGCAGTCCGGGACCCTCTTACAATGAGCAGTTCTTC.

By share, this clone ranks as medium-sized. This chain joins TRBV6-1 and TRBJ2-2; D gene unclear. The CDR3 is 12 amino acids. V shed 1 base and J shed 5 bases, with 2 bases lying between them. Germline loops: CDR1 MNHNS, CDR2 SASEGT. DNA for the CDR3: TGTGCCAGCAGTGAAGTTACCGGGGAGCTGTTTTTT. It encodes CASSEVTGELFF.